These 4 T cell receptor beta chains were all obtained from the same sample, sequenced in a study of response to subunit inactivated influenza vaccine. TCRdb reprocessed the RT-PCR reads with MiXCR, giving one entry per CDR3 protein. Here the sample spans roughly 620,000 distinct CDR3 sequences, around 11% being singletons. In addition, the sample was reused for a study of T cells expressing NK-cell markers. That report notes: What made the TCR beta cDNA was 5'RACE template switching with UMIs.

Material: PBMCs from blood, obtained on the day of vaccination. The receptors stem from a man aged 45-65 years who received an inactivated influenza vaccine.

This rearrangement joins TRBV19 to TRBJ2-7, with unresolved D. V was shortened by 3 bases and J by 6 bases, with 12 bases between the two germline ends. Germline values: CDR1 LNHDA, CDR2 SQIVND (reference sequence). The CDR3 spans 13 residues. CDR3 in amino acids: CASSIPPDGEQYF. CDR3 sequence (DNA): TGTGCCAGTAGTATCCCCCCCGACGGCGAGCAGTACTTC.

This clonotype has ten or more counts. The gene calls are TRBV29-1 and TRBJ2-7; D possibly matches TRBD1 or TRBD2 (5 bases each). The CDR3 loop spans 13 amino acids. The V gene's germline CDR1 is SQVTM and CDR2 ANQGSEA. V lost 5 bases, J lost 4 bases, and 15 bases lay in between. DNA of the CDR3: TGCAGCGTTAGAAGTGGGACCCTTTACGAGCAGTACTTC. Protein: CSVRSGTLYEQYF.

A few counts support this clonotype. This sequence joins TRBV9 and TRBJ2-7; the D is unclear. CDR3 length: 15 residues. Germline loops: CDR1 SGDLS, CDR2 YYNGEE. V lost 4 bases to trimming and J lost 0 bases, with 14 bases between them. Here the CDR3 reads CASSPEPAGSYEQYF. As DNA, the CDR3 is TGTGCCAGCAGCCCGGAACCGGCCGGCTCCTACGAGCAGTACTTC.

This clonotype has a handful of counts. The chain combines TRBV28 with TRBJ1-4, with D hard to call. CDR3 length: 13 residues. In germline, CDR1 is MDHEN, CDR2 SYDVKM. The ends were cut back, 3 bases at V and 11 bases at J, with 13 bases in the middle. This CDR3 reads CASSLGGDWKLFF. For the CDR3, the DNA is TGTGCCAGCAGTTTGGGTGGGGATTGGAAACTGTTTTTT.